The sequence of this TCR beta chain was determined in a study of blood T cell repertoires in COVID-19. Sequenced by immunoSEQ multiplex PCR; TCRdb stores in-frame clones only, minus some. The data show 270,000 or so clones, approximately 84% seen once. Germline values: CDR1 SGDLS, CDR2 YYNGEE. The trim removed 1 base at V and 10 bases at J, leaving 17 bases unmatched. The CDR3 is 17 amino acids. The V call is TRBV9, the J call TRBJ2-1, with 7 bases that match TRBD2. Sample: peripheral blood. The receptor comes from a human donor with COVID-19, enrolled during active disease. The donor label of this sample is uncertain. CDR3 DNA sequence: TGTGCCAGCAGCGTACGGGGGGAACGGGACCGCGTTAGAGAGCAGTTCTTC. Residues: CASSVRGERDRVREQFF.